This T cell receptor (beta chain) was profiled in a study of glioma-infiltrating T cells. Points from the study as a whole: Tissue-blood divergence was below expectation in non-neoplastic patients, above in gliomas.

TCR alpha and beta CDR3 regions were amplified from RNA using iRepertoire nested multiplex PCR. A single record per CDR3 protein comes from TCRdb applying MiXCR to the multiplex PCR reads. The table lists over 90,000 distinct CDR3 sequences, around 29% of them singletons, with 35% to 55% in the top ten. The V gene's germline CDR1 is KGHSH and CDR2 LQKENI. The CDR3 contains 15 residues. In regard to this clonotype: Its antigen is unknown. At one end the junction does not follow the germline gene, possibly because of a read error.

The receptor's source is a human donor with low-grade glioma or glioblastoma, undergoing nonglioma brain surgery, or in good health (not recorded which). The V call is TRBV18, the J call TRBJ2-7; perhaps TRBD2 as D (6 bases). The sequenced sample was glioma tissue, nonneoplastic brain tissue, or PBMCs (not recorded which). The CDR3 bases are TGTGCCAGATCACCACCTAACGAGGCAGGGAGGGAGCAGTACTTC. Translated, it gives CARSPPNEAGREQYF. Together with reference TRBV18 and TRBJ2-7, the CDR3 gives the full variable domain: NAGVMQNPRHLVRRRGQEARLRCSPMKGHSHVYWYRQLPEEGLKFMVYLQKENIIDESGMPKERFSAEFPKEGPSILRIQQVVRGDSAAYFCARSPPNEAGREQYFGPGTRLTVT.